Below, 10 T cell receptor beta chains from the same sample are listed, as sequenced in a study of blood T cell repertoires in COVID-19. TCRdb's copy holds only in-frame clones and misses some; the assay was immunoSEQ multiplex PCR. In the table there are roughly 340,000 clones, roughly 89% of which are singletons. Sequences were obtained from peripheral blood. These receptors all come from a woman under 30 who had recovered from COVID-19.

This rearrangement joins TRBV5-6 to TRBJ2-1; 11 bases are a match to TRBD2. The V and J ends lost 3 bases and 9 bases, in that order; junction bases with no gene match: 11. From germline, CDR1 is SGHDT and CDR2 YYEEEE. CDR3 size: 16 residues. The CDR3 DNA reads as TGTGCCAGCAGCTCCATAGCGGGAGGGGATGTTAGTGAGCAGTTCTTC. Translated, it gives CASSSIAGGDVSEQFF.

The gene calls are TRBV18 and TRBJ2-1; 12 bases align to TRBD2. Trimming cost V 2 bases and J 4 bases; bases outside gene matches: 12. Germline V CDR1 and CDR2: KGHSH, LQKENI. This CDR3 region has 19 residues. This CDR3 is CASSPRSGQLAGGYNEQFF. CDR3 nucleotides: TGTGCCAGCTCACCAAGATCGGGTCAACTAGCGGGGGGTTACAATGAGCAGTTCTTC.

This clone is a singleton in its sample. V gene TRBV30 combines with J gene TRBJ1-5; the match to TRBD1 covers 8 bases. The CDR3 has 15 residues. V gave up 0 bases and J gave up 11 bases; unmatched junction bases: 12. In germline, CDR1 is GTSNPN, CDR2 SVGIG (reference sequence). The CDR3 loop reads CAWSVTPGQVGSQHF. The CDR3 DNA reads as TGTGCCTGGAGTGTGACACCGGGACAGGTTGGTTCCCAGCATTTT.

The rearrangement joins TRBV7-2 to TRBJ2-1; D gene ambiguous. The V end lost 2 bases, the J end lost 0 bases, and 11 bases lay between the germline ends. The V gene's germline CDR1 is SGHTA and CDR2 FQGNSA. The CDR3 is 16 amino acids. CDR3 bases: TGTGCCAGCAGCTTACGCCGAGCCGGCTCCTACAATGAGCAGTTCTTC. Its protein product is CASSLRRAGSYNEQFF.

The CDR3 loop reads CASGLVTGQTYGYTF. CDR3 DNA sequence: TGTGCTAGTGGTTTGGTTACGGGACAGACCTATGGCTACACCTTC. The genes are TRBV12-5 and TRBJ1-2; 7 bases match TRBD1. The CDR3 is made up of 15 amino acids. Trimming cost V 0 bases and J 4 bases; bases outside gene matches: 5. From germline, CDR1 is LGHNT and CDR2 FRNRAP. The full variable domain, its missing parts supplied by reference TRBV12-5 and TRBJ1-2, is DARVTQTPRHKVTEMGQEVTMRCQPILGHNTVFWYRQTMMQGLELLAYFRNRAPLDDSGMPKDRFSAEMPDATLATLKIQPSEPRDSAVYFCASGLVTGQTYGYTFGSGTRLTVV.

The chain couples TRBV7-2 to TRBJ1-1, with TRBD1 matching over 8 bases. Germline V CDR1 and CDR2: SGHTA, FQGNSA. J gave up 1 base and V 7 bases, and 5 bases lay outside the gene matches. The CDR3 spans 14 residues. The CDR3 reads CASTFDRGNTEAFF. CDR3 coding DNA: TGTGCCAGCACCTTCGACAGGGGGAACACTGAAGCTTTCTTT.

The chain joins TRBV5-1 to TRBJ2-1, with 10 positions matching TRBD2. From germline, CDR1 is SGHRS and CDR2 YFSETQ. The CDR3 spans 15 residues. Trimming removed 1 base from V and 4 bases from J; junction bases left unmatched: 2. In nucleotides, the CDR3 is TGCGCCAGCAGCTTGCGGACTAGCGGTTACAATGAGCAGTTCTTC. It is translated as CASSLRTSGYNEQFF. Variable domain in full (rest from reference TRBV5-1 and TRBJ2-1): KAGVTQTPRYLIKTRGQQVTLSCSPISGHRSVSWYQQTPGQGLQFLFEYFSETQRNKGNFPGRFSGRQFSNSRSEMNVSTLELGDSALYLCASSLRTSGYNEQFFGPGTRLTVL.

The chain employs TRBV18 and TRBJ1-1; the D gene is possibly TRBD1 (5 bases). CDR3 size: 12 residues. CDR1 is KGHSH and CDR2 is LQKENI in the germline V gene. The CDR3 nucleotides read TGTGGGTCATCGCGGTCGAACTCAGGGGCTTTCTTT. Its translation: CGSSRSNSGAFF. The full variable domain, with the rest looked up from reference TRBV18 and TRBJ1-1, is NAGVMQNPRHLVRRRGQEARLRCSPMKGHSHVYWYRQLPEEGLKFMVYLQKENIIDESGMPKERFSAEFPKEGPSILRIQQVVRGDSAAYFCGSSRSNSGAFFGQGTRLTVV.

The chain employs TRBV9 and TRBJ2-3; maybe TRBD2 (6 bases). Trimming took 0 bases from V and 4 from J, leaving 18 bases between them. The CDR3 is 17 amino acids. Germline assignment: CDR1 SGDLS and CDR2 YYNGEE. The CDR3: CASSVDPTGDPADTQYF. The CDR3 nucleotides are TGTGCCAGCAGCGTAGATCCCACGGGAGACCCCGCAGATACGCAGTATTTT.

V usage is TRBV15 and J usage is TRBJ1-1; 8 positions agree with TRBD1. The CDR3 covers 15 residues. The ends lost 3 bases at V and 0 bases at J; junction bases unmatched: 3. From germline, CDR1 is LNHNV and CDR2 YYDKDF (reference sequence). The CDR3 region has the DNA TGTGCCACCAGCAGGGGGACAGGTCTGAACACTGAAGCTTTCTTT. Its translation is CATSRGTGLNTEAFF.